The 15 T cell receptor beta chains reported below all come from one sample, sequenced in a study of lymphopenia after photon versus proton radiotherapy. Method: immunoSEQ multiplex PCR; TCRdb's copy keeps in-frame clones and lacks some. The data contain 45,000 to 65,000 clones, about 92% of them singletons. The sequencing here drew on peripheral blood, taken from a patient treated with photon-based radiotherapy. Receptors were obtained from a woman aged 40 to 50 with cholangiocarcinoma.

The J gene is TRBJ2-3, the V gene TRBV9, with D possibly TRBD2 on 5 matching bases. Germline V CDR1 and CDR2: SGDLS, YYNGEE. Trimming shortened V by 1 base and J by 1 base, and 7 bases separated the two germline ends. CDR3 size: 14 residues. CDR3 nucleotides: TGTGCCAGCAGCGTACTAGCCGGCACAGATACGCAGTATTTT. It specifies CASSVLAGTDTQYF.

This rearrangement joins TRBV11-2 to TRBJ1-6; tentative D call: TRBD1 (5 bases). Trimming left V 1 base short and J 18 bases short, with 16 bases between. The CDR3 loop spans 13 amino acids. Per the germline V gene, CDR1 is SGHAT and CDR2 is FQNNGV. The CDR3 bases are TGTGCCAGCAGCTTAGCCGAGGGTGGGGCTCCCCACTTT. It yields the protein CASSLAEGGAPHF.

This clone was seen only once. This chain links TRBV15 with TRBJ1-4, with D possibly matching TRBD1 (5 bases). V was trimmed by 0 bases and J by 4 bases, leaving 12 bases between them. Germline assignment: CDR1 LNHNV and CDR2 YYDKDF (reference sequence). The CDR3 sequence is 16 residues long. The CDR3 protein is CATSRDGRTNNEKLFF. CDR3 in DNA: TGTGCCACCAGCAGAGATGGGAGGACAAATAATGAAAAACTGTTTTTT.

The rearrangement joins TRBV5-1 to TRBJ1-3; D gene ambiguous. The V gene's germline CDR1 is SGHRS and CDR2 YFSETQ. This CDR3 has 16 amino acids. V was pared by 0 bases and J by 4 bases, with 14 bases between. This CDR3 reads CASSLGQYSRGNTIYF. CDR3 DNA: TGCGCCAGCAGCTTGGGGCAGTACAGCCGAGGAAACACCATATATTTT.

The rearrangement joins TRBV7-8 to TRBJ2-7; D is unclear. The CDR3 is 15 amino acids. The ends were cut back, 2 bases at V and 0 bases at J, with 11 bases in the middle. CDR1 is SGHVS and CDR2 is FQNEAQ in the germline V gene. CDR3 DNA sequence: TGTGCCAGCAGCTTATTGGCCAGTCCCTCCTACGAGCAGTACTTC. This sequence encodes CASSLLASPSYEQYF.

The J gene is TRBJ2-3, the V gene TRBV7-8; no clear D gene. Trimming removed 5 bases at V and 6 bases at J, with 12 bases between. The CDR3 consists of 13 residues. Germline lookup yields CDR1 SGHVS and CDR2 FQNEAQ. The CDR3 DNA reads TGTGCCAGCAGCCCGCGAATGATGGATACGCAGTATTTT. It encodes CASSPRMMDTQYF.

The V gene is TRBV20-1, the J gene TRBJ1-2; unclear D gene. The CDR3 sequence is 11 residues long. Between the trimmed V and J ends, which lost 5 bases and 4 bases, there was a span of 8 bases. Germline-derived CDR1 and CDR2 are DFQATT and SNEGSKA (reference sequence). CDR3 loop: CSAGLLYGYTF. The CDR3 DNA is TGCAGTGCTGGCCTCCTCTATGGCTACACCTTC.

The chain uses TRBV19 and TRBJ1-1; 8 positions agree with TRBD1. The CDR3 consists of 16 residues. The V gene end was trimmed by 1 base and the J gene end by 1 base; junction bases not matched to a gene: 5. Germline V gene data show CDR1 as LNHDA and CDR2 as SQIVND (reference sequence). The CDR3 DNA reads as TGTGCCAGTAGTATAGTCCCCGGACAGGGGAACACTGAAGCTTTCTTT. Translating it yields CASSIVPGQGNTEAFF.

The J gene is TRBJ2-3, the V gene TRBV6-6; 16 bases align to TRBD2. Trimming removed 5 bases from V and 7 bases from J; junction bases left unmatched: 6. Germline CDR1 MNHNY, CDR2 SVGAGI (reference sequence). CDR3 length: 16 amino acids. CDR3 nucleotides: TGTGCCAGCAGTGTCGGGACTAGCGGGAGGGTAAATACGCAGTATTTT. Its protein is CASSVGTSGRVNTQYF.

The chain carries TRBV28 and TRBJ2-7; perhaps TRBD2 as D (5 bases). Germline V gene lookup returns CDR1 MDHEN and CDR2 SYDVKM. The CDR3 length is 15 residues. Trimming took 2 bases from V and 2 from J, leaving 13 bases between them. The CDR3 sequence is CASSLVPTGTYEQYF. In DNA form, the CDR3 reads TGTGCCAGCAGTTTAGTCCCGACGGGGACCTACGAGCAGTACTTC. Supplemented by reference TRBV28 and TRBJ2-7, the full variable domain reads DVKVTQSSRYLVKRTGEKVFLECVQDMDHENMFWYRQDPGLGLRLIYFSYDVKMKEKGDIPEGYSVSREKKERFSLILESASTNQTSMYLCASSLVPTGTYEQYFGPGTRLTVT.

This chain uses TRBV10-1 with TRBJ2-5, with 7 positions matching TRBD1. Germline V gene lookup returns CDR1 WNHNN and CDR2 SYGVQD (reference sequence). With V trimmed by 6 bases and J by 1 base, 5 bases remained unmatched. CDR3 length: 14 amino acids. The CDR3: CASSPDRTQETQYF. The CDR3 DNA sequence: TGCGCCAGCAGCCCGGACAGGACCCAAGAGACCCAGTACTTC.

The V call is TRBV28, the J call TRBJ1-2; D not resolved. CDR1 and CDR2 (germline): MDHEN, SYDVKM. Trimming pared 8 bases from V and 4 bases from J, leaving 14 bases between. This CDR3 comprises 13 residues. The CDR3 coding sequence is TGTGCCAGCCGGGCCTCAGACACCTATGGCTACACCTTC. Its protein is CASRASDTYGYTF.

This sequence joins TRBV4-1 and TRBJ2-1; 9 bases map to TRBD1. Trimming cost V 5 bases and J 4 bases; bases outside gene matches: 9. The germline gives CDR1 MGHRA, CDR2 YSYEKL. This CDR3 has 16 amino acids. The CDR3 coding sequence is TGCGCCAGCAGCGACCGGGACAGGGTGATATACAATGAGCAGTTCTTC. Translated, it gives CASSDRDRVIYNEQFF.

This chain links TRBV29-1 with TRBJ2-1; a weak D match, TRBD1 (5 bases). The CDR3 is 11 residues long. Germline assignment: CDR1 SQVTM and CDR2 ANQGSEA. V lost 7 bases and J lost 6, with 10 bases in between. The chain's CDR3 is CSADSRNEQFF. The CDR3 DNA reads as TGCAGCGCAGACAGCCGCAATGAGCAGTTCTTC.

J is TRBJ2-1 and V is TRBV7-3; D is unclear. CDR1 and CDR2 from the germline V gene are SGHTA and FQGTGA. The CDR3 length is 12 residues. V gave up 5 bases and J gave up 9 bases, with 11 bases separating them. CDR3 bases: TGTGCCAGCAGCAAAGTGGCCATTGAGCAGTTCTTC. This codes for CASSKVAIEQFF.